The 13 T cell receptor beta chains below were found in one sample sequenced in a study of shared clonotypes between healthy human individuals. Produced via immunoSEQ multiplex PCR; TCRdb's table is partial and in-frame only. This table has approximately 530,000 clones, roughly 95% appearing once. Material for sequencing was naive CD4+ T cells sorted from blood. As to subset: CD45RA+ positively selected. All receptors come from a woman aged 25 to 39 in good health.

J is TRBJ2-7 and V is TRBV4-2, with TRBD1 matching 7 bases. The germline V gene encodes CDR1 LGHNA and CDR2 YNFKEQ. The ends lost 1 base at V and 0 bases at J; junction bases unmatched: 6. The CDR3 has 16 residues. The CDR3 loop reads CASSQAGQMTSYEQYF. DNA of the CDR3: TGTGCCAGCAGCCAAGCGGGACAGATGACCTCCTACGAGCAGTACTTC.

V is TRBV28 and J is TRBJ1-3; D is undetermined. Trimming took 5 bases from V and 0 from J, leaving 11 bases between them. CDR3 length equals 15 residues. CDR1 MDHEN and CDR2 SYDVKM come from the germline V gene. The CDR3 region has the DNA TGTGCCAGCAGTCTCCGGGCCGTCTCTGGAAACACCATATATTTT. This translates into CASSLRAVSGNTIYF.

This sequence joins TRBV27 and TRBJ2-2; 12 bases are a match to TRBD2. CDR1 and CDR2 (germline): MNHEY, SMNVEV (reference sequence). V lost 5 bases and J lost 3; bases outside the gene matches: 4. CDR3 length: 16 amino acids. The CDR3 DNA reads as TGTGCCAGCAGTACAGGGACTAGCGGGTACACCGGGGAGCTGTTTTTT. Protein product: CASSTGTSGYTGELFF.

Comments on this clone: Other DNA sequences from this sample encode an identical CDR3 as well. This chain links TRBV9 with TRBJ2-5; 9 nucleotides agree with TRBD1. The CDR3 runs 14 residues. V gave up 2 bases and J gave up 5 bases; unmatched junction bases: 4. CDR1 SGDLS and CDR2 YYNGEE come from the germline V gene. The chain's CDR3 is CASSVDRGGETQYF. The CDR3, as DNA: TGTGCCAGCAGCGTGGACAGGGGCGGTGAGACCCAGTACTTC.

The chain joins TRBV7-6 to TRBJ1-3; D unclear. The V gene lost 0 bases and the J gene lost 4 bases, with 1 base spanning the gap. In germline, CDR1 is SGHVS, CDR2 FNYEAQ. CDR3 size: 12 residues. CDR3 sequence: CASSLAGNTIYF. The CDR3 coding sequence is TGTGCCAGCAGCTTAGCGGGAAACACCATATATTTT.

The chain is built from TRBV6-4 and TRBJ1-1; D is possibly TRBD1 (5 bases). In germline, CDR1 is MRHNA, CDR2 SNTAGT. There are 16 residues in the CDR3. The V end was cut by 6 bases, the J end by 1 base, with 18 bases between. In DNA form, the CDR3 reads TGTGCCAGCAGCAGAAGTCATGTGGGACCGAACACTGAAGCTTTCTTT. Translated: CASSRSHVGPNTEAFF.

This chain connects TRBV7-2 to TRBJ2-4; D is unresolved. The V end was cut by 1 base, the J end by 7 bases, with 20 bases between. Germline V CDR1 and CDR2: SGHTA, FQGNSA. The CDR3 contains 17 residues. Written as DNA, the CDR3 is TGTGCCAGCAGCTTAGTGGTTCTCCAGCGTCCCCGGAACATTCAGTACTTC. As protein: CASSLVVLQRPRNIQYF.

As DNA, the CDR3 is TGTGCCAGCAGCCCGCGGACTAGGAGCTCCTACAATGAGCAGTTCTTC. Its protein product is CASSPRTRSSYNEQFF. The V and J genes are TRBV11-1 and TRBJ2-1; TRBD2 agrees at 7 bases. CDR1 is SGHAT, CDR2 FQDESV, per germline (reference sequence). V was clipped by 5 bases and J by 0 bases; unmatched bases: 7. This CDR3 contains 16 residues.

The chain recombines TRBV27 with TRBJ2-5, with TRBD1 matching 9 bases. The DNA end is more similar to TRBJ2-7, so the J call may be wrong. In germline, CDR1 is MNHEY, CDR2 SMNVEV (reference sequence). This CDR3 is built from 14 residues. CDR3 DNA: TGTGCCAGCACCTCGGGACAGGGTTTAGGCGAGCAGTACTTC. Translation gives CASTSGQGLGEQYF.

J is TRBJ2-3 and V is TRBV9; D gene unclear. Germline lookup yields CDR1 SGDLS and CDR2 YYNGEE. With 4 bases removed from V and 1 base from J, the gap between germline ends came to 13 bases. This CDR3 is 15 amino acids long. The DNA of the CDR3 is TGTGCCAGCAGCCCCGCTCACATGGGCACAGATACGCAGTATTTT. It is translated as CASSPAHMGTDTQYF.

The CDR3 sequence is CASSLASGLNQPQHF. DNA of the CDR3: TGTGCCAGCAGCTTGGCTTCAGGGTTAAATCAGCCCCAGCATTTT. The gene calls are TRBV7-8 and TRBJ1-5; tentatively, D is TRBD1 (5 bases). V lost 3 bases, J lost 4 bases, and 13 bases lay in between. From germline, CDR1 is SGHVS and CDR2 FQNEAQ. The CDR3 runs 15 residues. The whole variable domain, filled in from reference TRBV7-8 and TRBJ1-5, reads GAGVSQSPRYKVAKRGQDVALRCDPISGHVSLFWYQQALGQGPEFLTYFQNEAQLDKSGLPSDRFFAERPEGSVSTLKIQRTQQEDSAVYLCASSLASGLNQPQHFGDGTRLSIL.

This chain joins TRBV7-9 and TRBJ1-5; no clear D. Germline CDR1 and CDR2: SEHNR and FQNEAQ (reference sequence). The CDR3 runs 15 residues. The V end lost 1 base, the J end lost 8 bases, and 15 bases lay between the germline ends. The CDR3: CASSLGSGQLEPQHF. The CDR3 DNA is TGTGCCAGCAGCTTAGGCTCAGGCCAGTTGGAGCCCCAGCATTTT.

This clone was recorded only once. This chain joins TRBV30 and TRBJ1-1; no firm D call. Per germline, CDR1 GTSNPN and CDR2 SVGIG (reference sequence). The CDR3 loop spans 12 amino acids. Trimming shortened V by 3 bases and J by 11 bases, and 16 bases separated the two germline ends. The CDR3 nucleotides read TGTGCCTGGAGCACGACAAGGTGGTCGGCTTTCTTT. The encoded protein is CAWSTTRWSAFF.